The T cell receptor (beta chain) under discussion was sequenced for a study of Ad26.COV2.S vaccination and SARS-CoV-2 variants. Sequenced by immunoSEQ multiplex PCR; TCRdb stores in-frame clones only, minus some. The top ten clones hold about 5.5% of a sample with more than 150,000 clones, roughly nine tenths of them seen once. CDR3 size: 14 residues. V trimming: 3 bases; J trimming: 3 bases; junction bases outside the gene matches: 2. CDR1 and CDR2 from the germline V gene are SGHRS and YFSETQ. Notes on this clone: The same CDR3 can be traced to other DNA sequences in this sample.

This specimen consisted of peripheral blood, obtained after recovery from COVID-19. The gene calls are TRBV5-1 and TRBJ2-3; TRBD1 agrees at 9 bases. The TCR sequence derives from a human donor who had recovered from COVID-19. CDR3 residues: CASSSGQGTDTQYF. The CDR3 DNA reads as TGCGCCAGCAGCTCGGGACAGGGAACAGATACGCAGTATTTT.